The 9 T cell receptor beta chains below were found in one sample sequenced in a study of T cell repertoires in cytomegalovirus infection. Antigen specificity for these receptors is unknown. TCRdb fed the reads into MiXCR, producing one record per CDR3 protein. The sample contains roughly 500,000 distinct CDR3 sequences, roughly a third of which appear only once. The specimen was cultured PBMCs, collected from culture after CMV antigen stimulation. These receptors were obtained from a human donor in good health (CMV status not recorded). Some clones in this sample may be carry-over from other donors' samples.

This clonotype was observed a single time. This chain's CDR3 is CASSDWFGKLFF. The CDR3 DNA follows: TGTGCCAGCAGCGACTGGTTCGGAAAACTGTTTTTT. The chain combines TRBV7-6 with TRBJ1-4, with D uncertain. The ends were cut back, 5 bases at V and 10 bases at J, with 11 bases in the middle. This CDR3 is 12 amino acids long. CDR1 SGHVS and CDR2 FNYEAQ come from the germline V gene. Using reference TRBV7-6 and TRBJ1-4 for the parts outside the CDR3, the full variable domain is GAGVSQSPRYKVTKRGQDVALRCDPISGHVSLYWYRQALGQGPEFLTYFNYEAQQDKSGLPNDRFSAERPEGSISTLTIQRTEQRDSAMYRCASSDWFGKLFFGSGTQLSVL.

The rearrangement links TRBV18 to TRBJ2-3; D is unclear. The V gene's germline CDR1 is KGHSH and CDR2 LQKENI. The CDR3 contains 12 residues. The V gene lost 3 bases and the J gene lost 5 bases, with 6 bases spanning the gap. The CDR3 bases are TGTGCCAGCTCACCGTACGGAGATACGCAGTATTTT. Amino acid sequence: CASSPYGDTQYF. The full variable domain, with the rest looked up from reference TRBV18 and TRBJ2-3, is NAGVMQNPRHLVRRRGQEARLRCSPMKGHSHVYWYRQLPEEGLKFMVYLQKENIIDESGMPKERFSAEFPKEGPSILRIQQVVRGDSAAYFCASSPYGDTQYFGPGTRLTVL.

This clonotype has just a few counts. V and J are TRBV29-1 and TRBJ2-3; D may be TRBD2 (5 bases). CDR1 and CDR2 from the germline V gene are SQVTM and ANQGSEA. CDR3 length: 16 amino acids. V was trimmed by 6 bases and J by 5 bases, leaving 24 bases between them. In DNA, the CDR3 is TGCAGCGTAGAACCTCGAGGGAGTTTCCCCAAAGATACGCAGTATTTT. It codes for CSVEPRGSFPKDTQYF.

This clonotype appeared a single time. CDR3 coding DNA: TGTGCCAGCAGCTTGTTCCCCCTCGACGAGCAGTACGTC. Residues: CASSLFPLDEQYV. The rearrangement joins TRBV11-2 to TRBJ2-7; no firm D call. Germline assignment: CDR1 SGHAT and CDR2 FQNNGV. V gave up 3 bases and J gave up 5 bases, with 11 bases separating them. The CDR3 extends over 13 amino acids.

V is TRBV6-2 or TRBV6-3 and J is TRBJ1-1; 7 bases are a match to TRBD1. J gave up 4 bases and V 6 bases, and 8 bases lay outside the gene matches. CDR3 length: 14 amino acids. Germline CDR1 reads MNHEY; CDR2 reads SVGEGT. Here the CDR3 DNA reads TGTGCCAGCAGCCCCCCCAGACAGGGCACTGAAGCTTTCTTT. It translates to CASSPPRQGTEAFF.

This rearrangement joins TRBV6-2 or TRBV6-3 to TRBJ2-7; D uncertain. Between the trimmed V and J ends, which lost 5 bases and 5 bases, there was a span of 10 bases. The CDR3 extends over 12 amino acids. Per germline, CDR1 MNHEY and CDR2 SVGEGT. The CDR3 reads CASSGLVHEQYF. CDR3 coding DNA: TGTGCCAGCAGTGGGTTAGTCCACGAGCAGTACTTC.

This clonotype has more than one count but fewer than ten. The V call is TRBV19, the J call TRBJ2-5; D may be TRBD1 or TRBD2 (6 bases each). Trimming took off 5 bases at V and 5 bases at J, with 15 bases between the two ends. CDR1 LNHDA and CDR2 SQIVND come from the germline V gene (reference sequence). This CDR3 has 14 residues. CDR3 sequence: CASSLGAGLETQYF. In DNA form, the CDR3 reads TGTGCCAGTAGTTTGGGGGCGGGATTGGAGACCCAGTACTTC. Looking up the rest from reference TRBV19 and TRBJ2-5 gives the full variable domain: DGGITQSPKYLFRKEGQNVTLSCEQNLNHDAMYWYRQDPGQGLRLIYYSQIVNDFQKGDIAEGYSVSREKKESFPLTVTSAQKNPTAFYLCASSLGAGLETQYFGPGTRLLVL.

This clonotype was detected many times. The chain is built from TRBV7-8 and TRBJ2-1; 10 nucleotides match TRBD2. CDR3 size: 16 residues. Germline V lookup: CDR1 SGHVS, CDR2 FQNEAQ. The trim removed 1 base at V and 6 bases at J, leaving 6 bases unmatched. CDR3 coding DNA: TGTGCCAGCAGCTTAGTGTCGACTAGCGGGTTCAATGAGCAGTTCTTC. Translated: CASSLVSTSGFNEQFF.

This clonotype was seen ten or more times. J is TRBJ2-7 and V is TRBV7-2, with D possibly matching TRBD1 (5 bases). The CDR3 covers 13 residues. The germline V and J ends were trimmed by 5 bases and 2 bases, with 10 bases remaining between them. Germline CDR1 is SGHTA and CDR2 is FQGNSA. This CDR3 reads CASSVDSPYEQYF. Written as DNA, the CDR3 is TGTGCCAGCAGCGTTGACAGCCCCTACGAGCAGTACTTC.